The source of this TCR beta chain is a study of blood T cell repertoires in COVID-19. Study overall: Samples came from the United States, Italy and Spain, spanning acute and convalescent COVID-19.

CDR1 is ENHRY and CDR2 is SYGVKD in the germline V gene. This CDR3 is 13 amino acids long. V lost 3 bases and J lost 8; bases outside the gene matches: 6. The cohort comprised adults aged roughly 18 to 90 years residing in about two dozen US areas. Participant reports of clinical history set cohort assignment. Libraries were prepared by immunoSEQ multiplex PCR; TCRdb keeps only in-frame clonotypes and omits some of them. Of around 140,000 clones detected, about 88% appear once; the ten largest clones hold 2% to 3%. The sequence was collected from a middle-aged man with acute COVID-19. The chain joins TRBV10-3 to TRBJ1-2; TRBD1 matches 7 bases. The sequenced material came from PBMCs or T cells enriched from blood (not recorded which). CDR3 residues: CAISDSTGHGYTF. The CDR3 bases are TGTGCCATCAGTGATTCGACAGGGCACGGCTACACCTTC.